The 6 T cell receptor beta chains presented below share a single source sample, sequenced in a study of technical replicates of blood from a few donors. The assay was immunoSEQ multiplex PCR, and TCRdb's table has in-frame clones only and misses some. The sample has around 57,000 clones, roughly 94% seen once. The sample taken for sequencing was T cells isolated from PBMCs. The receptors derive from a human donor in good health.

The chain carries TRBV29-1 and TRBJ2-5, with a tentative D call TRBD2 (6 bases). Trimming took off 6 bases at V and 3 bases at J, with 8 bases between the two ends. The length of the CDR3 is 11 residues. The germline gives CDR1 SQVTM, CDR2 ANQGSEA. CDR3 DNA: TGCAGCGTGGGACTTAAAGAGACCCAGTACTTC. This gives the protein CSVGLKETQYF.

The V and J genes are TRBV11-1 and TRBJ1-1; D is undetermined. Germline CDR1 is SGHAT and CDR2 is FQDESV (reference sequence). The V end lost 1 base, the J end lost 7 bases, and 10 bases lay between the germline ends. The CDR3 consists of 13 residues. The chain's CDR3 is CASSLVGGIEAFF. In nucleotides, the CDR3 is TGTGCCAGCAGCTTAGTAGGAGGGATTGAAGCTTTCTTT.

V is TRBV7-9 and J is TRBJ2-1, with 10 bases matching TRBD2. V lost 1 base and J lost 0; bases outside the gene matches: 3. The V gene's germline CDR1 is SEHNR and CDR2 FQNEAQ (reference sequence). CDR3 size: 17 residues. The CDR3: CASSLGAGGSSYNEQFF. The CDR3 DNA reads TGTGCCAGCAGCTTAGGAGCGGGGGGGAGCTCCTACAATGAGCAGTTCTTC.

This chain links TRBV29-1 with TRBJ2-5, with 7 nucleotides matching TRBD1. CDR3 length equals 13 residues. Trimming cost V 4 bases and J 5 bases; bases outside gene matches: 7. Germline loops: CDR1 SQVTM, CDR2 ANQGSEA. The CDR3 loop reads CSVVEGAGETQYF. The CDR3 DNA is TGCAGCGTTGTTGAGGGGGCAGGGGAGACCCAGTACTTC.

The chain carries TRBV7-9 and TRBJ2-1, with 8 bases matching TRBD2. The germline CDR1 and CDR2 sequences are SEHNR and FQNEAQ (reference sequence). This CDR3 comprises 14 residues. J gave up 4 bases and V 6 bases, and 5 bases lay outside the gene matches. In DNA, the CDR3 is TGTGCCAGCAGTCGGGGGGGGCCGTACAATGAGCAGTTCTTC. Translation: CASSRGGPYNEQFF. Full variable domain (rest looked up from reference TRBV7-9 and TRBJ2-1): DTGVSQNPRHKITKRGQNVTFRCDPISEHNRLYWYRQTLGQGPEFLTYFQNEAQLEKSRLLSDRFSAERPKGSFSTLEIQRTEQGDSAMYLCASSRGGPYNEQFFGPGTRLTVL.

The genes are TRBV5-6 and TRBJ2-5, with 7 bases matching TRBD2. Germline CDR1 is SGHDT and CDR2 is YYEEEE. CDR3 length: 13 residues. The V and J ends lost 4 bases and 2 bases, in that order; junction bases with no gene match: 2. CDR3 in DNA: TGTGCCAGCAGCCCGGGACTACAAGAGACCCAGTACTTC. Encoded protein: CASSPGLQETQYF. The full variable domain, completed using reference TRBV5-6 and TRBJ2-5, is DAGVTQSPTHLIKTRGQQVTLRCSPKSGHDTVSWYQQALGQGPQFIFQYYEEEERQRGNFPDRFSGHQFPNYSSELNVNALLLGDSALYLCASSPGLQETQYFGPGTRLLVL.